This entry lists 28 T cell receptor beta chains sequenced from one sample in a study of T cell clonality in common variable immunodeficiency. Broader study findings: Reportedly, TCR beta sequences from common variable immunodeficiency showed fewer deletions and N-nucleotide insertions.

Clones were sequenced by immunoSEQ multiplex PCR, and TCRdb holds only the in-frame ones, with some missing. In total the sample includes approximately 30,000 clones, none of them seen once. No antigen has been assigned to these receptors. Sequencing was carried out using peripheral blood mononuclear cells. The receptors come from a human donor with common variable immunodeficiency.

This clone was counted a few times. Read data end 3 residues before the CDR3 end; the end is taken from the germline J gene. The rearrangement uses TRBV6-2 or TRBV6-3 and TRBJ2-7, with 7 bases matching TRBD1. V trimming: 2 bases; J trimming: 5 bases; junction bases outside the gene matches: 6. Per germline, CDR1 MNHEY and CDR2 SVGEGT. CDR3 size: 14 residues. The sequenced part of the CDR3 DNA is TGTGCCAGCAGTTACAGAGGGGGCGTCCACGAG. Protein: CASSYRGGVHE. The CDR3 in full is CASSYRGGVHEQYF.

Partial CDR3 DNA: TGTGCCAGTAGTTCGGACAGGGCGGCACCC. Protein sequence: CASSSDRAAP. From start to end, the CDR3 is CASSSDRAAPLHF. V gene TRBV19 combines with J gene TRBJ1-6, with 8 bases fitting TRBD1. The sequenced fragment ends 3 residues before the CDR3 boundary, so the rest is inferred from the germline J gene. The CDR3 extends over 13 amino acids. The germline V gene has CDR1 LNHDA and CDR2 SQIVND (reference sequence). V gave up 5 bases and J gave up 11 bases; unmatched junction bases: 5.

A word on this clone: The sequence runs out 3 residues before the end of the CDR3; the remainder is reconstructed from the germline J gene. The chain is built from TRBV5-1 and TRBJ2-7, with TRBD2 matching 7 bases. Per germline, CDR1 SGHRS and CDR2 YFSETQ. The CDR3 consists of 17 residues. V was clipped by 7 bases and J by 2 bases; unmatched bases: 18. The DNA read from the CDR3 is TGCGCCAGCGGCCTCGGCGGCGGCGGGAGTTGGGCCTACGAG. Translation gives CASGLGGGGSWAYE. The entire CDR3 sequence reads CASGLGGGGSWAYEQYF.

On this clone itself: The CDR3 end falls 3 residues outside the read, so it is completed with the germline J gene. The J gene is TRBJ2-2, the V gene TRBV19; a possible D gene is TRBD2 (5 bases). With 5 bases removed from V and 5 bases from J, the gap between germline ends came to 9 bases. Looked up from germline, CDR1 is LNHDA and CDR2 is SQIVND (reference sequence). This CDR3 comprises 13 residues. This CDR3 reads CASSLSGTGELFF. CDR3 DNA, as far as it was read: TGTGCCAGTAGTCTCAGCGGTACCGGGGAG.

This clone has at least ten counts. The read finishes 3 residues shy of the CDR3 end, and the germline J gene is used to complete it. The V and J genes are TRBV5-1 and TRBJ1-1; D gene uncertain. V shed 4 bases and J shed 0 bases, with 16 bases lying between them. This CDR3 region has 16 residues. Per the germline V gene, CDR1 is SGHRS and CDR2 is YFSETQ. CDR3 in amino acids: CASSHAVAAMNTEAFF. The DNA read from the CDR3 is TGCGCCAGCAGCCACGCCGTGGCCGCCATGAACACTGAA. Full variable domain (outside the CDR3, taken from reference TRBV5-1 and TRBJ1-1): KAGVTQTPRYLIKTRGQQVTLSCSPISGHRSVSWYQQTPGQGLQFLFEYFSETQRNKGNFPGRFSGRQFSNSRSEMNVSTLELGDSALYLCASSHAVAAMNTEAFFGQGTRLTVV.

This clone has ten or more counts. The missing CDR3 end, 3 residues past where the read stops, is filled in from the germline J gene. The chain has TRBV7-2 and TRBJ2-3; 7 bases map to TRBD2. The junction had 5 bases not matched to a gene; V was cut back by 1 base and J by 4 bases. The CDR3 consists of 15 residues. Germline values: CDR1 SGHTA, CDR2 FQGNSA. CDR3 loop: CASSLGSGEADTQYF. CDR3 DNA (partial): TGTGCCAGCAGCTTAGGGAGCGGGGAGGCAGATACG.

This clone appeared many times. The missing CDR3 end, 3 residues past where the read stops, is filled in from the germline J gene. The chain combines TRBV5-1 with TRBJ2-2, with TRBD2 identical over 8 bases. This CDR3 spans 16 amino acids. The V and J ends lost 0 bases and 4 bases, in that order; junction bases with no gene match: 5. Germline CDR1 SGHRS, CDR2 YFSETQ. Here the CDR3 reads CASSLVQRGSTGELFF. The sequenced CDR3 bases are TGCGCCAGCAGCTTGGTTCAGCGGGGGTCCACCGGGGAG.

Details on this clone: Coverage ceases 3 residues before the CDR3 finishes, and the germline J gene fills in the end. The chain joins TRBV5-1 to TRBJ2-7; TRBD1 matches 8 bases. Germline CDR1 reads SGHRS; CDR2 reads YFSETQ. This CDR3 is 16 amino acids long. The V segment lost 0 bases and the J segment 3 bases; nucleotides outside the gene matches: 8. The CDR3 DNA, read in part, is TGCGCCAGCAGCTTGGATCCCCCCGGGACAGGCTACGAG. It translates to CASSLDPPGTGYE. The entire CDR3 protein is CASSLDPPGTGYEQYF.

This clone was found many times. The read halts 3 residues ahead of the CDR3 end, with the missing end drawn from the germline J gene. V is TRBV5-1 and J is TRBJ2-7, with D possibly matching TRBD1 (6 bases). V lost 1 base to trimming and J lost 5 bases, with 13 bases between them. CDR1 and CDR2 (germline): SGHRS, YFSETQ. CDR3 size: 14 residues. The chain's CDR3 is CASSLSTGSDEQYF. CDR3 DNA, as far as it was read: TGCGCCAGCAGCTTGAGCACAGGGTCTGACGAG.

This clone was recorded a few times. The read comes to an end 3 residues before the CDR3 does, leaving the germline J gene to fill in the end. V is TRBV6-1 and J is TRBJ1-2; no firm D call. Trimming removed 0 bases at V and 4 bases at J, with 6 bases between. Germline-derived CDR1 and CDR2 are MNHNS and SASEGT. This CDR3 has 13 amino acids. The CDR3 loop is CASSEARFYGYTF. The CDR3 DNA, read in part, is TGTGCCAGCAGTGAAGCCAGGTTCTATGGC.

This clone has ten or more counts. The read is 3 residues too short to cover the CDR3 end, so that end is filled in from the germline J gene. Other DNA sequences in this sample translate to the same CDR3. The chain has TRBV18 and TRBJ2-5, with 7 bases matching TRBD1. J was trimmed by 1 base and V by 3 bases; bases with no gene match: 5. The CDR3 runs to 15 residues. Germline V lookup: CDR1 KGHSH, CDR2 LQKENI. CDR3 DNA (partial): TGTGCCAGCTCACCCTATTGGGACAGCCAAGAGACC. It is translated as CASSPYWDSQET. The whole CDR3 protein is CASSPYWDSQETQYF. Based on the CDR3 plus reference TRBV18 and TRBJ2-5, the full variable domain is NAGVMQNPRHLVRRRGQEARLRCSPMKGHSHVYWYRQLPEEGLKFMVYLQKENIIDESGMPKERFSAEFPKEGPSILRIQQVVRGDSAAYFCASSPYWDSQETQYFGPGTRLLVL.

This clone was observed a few times. The read stops 3 residues short of the end of the CDR3; the missing end is completed from the germline J gene. The chain combines TRBV2 with TRBJ2-7, with D tentatively TRBD2 (5 bases). Germline V gene data show CDR1 as SNHLY and CDR2 as FYNNEI. Trimming cost V 3 bases and J 0 bases, with 12 bases left between them. The CDR3 contains 15 residues. The CDR3 DNA, read in part, is TGTGCCAGCAGTGAGCTTCTAGCCCCCTCCTACGAG. Protein: CASSELLAPSYE. The complete CDR3 protein is CASSELLAPSYEQYF.

There are a few counts of this clone. The read comes to an end 3 residues before the CDR3 does, leaving the germline J gene to fill in the end. The V gene is TRBV19, the J gene TRBJ2-2, with 7 nucleotides matching TRBD2. Germline CDR1 and CDR2: LNHDA and SQIVND (reference sequence). This CDR3 has 17 residues. Trimming cost V 9 bases and J 5 bases; bases outside gene matches: 18. CDR3 DNA, as far as it was read: TGTGCCAGCACTAGCGAGAATATATATGAACCGACCGGGGAG. It encodes CASTSENIYEPTGE. In full, the CDR3 is CASTSENIYEPTGELFF.

In the case of this clone: Relative to the germline gene, one junction end is altered; a read error may explain this. Coverage ceases 3 residues before the CDR3 finishes, and the germline J gene fills in the end. The V call is TRBV30, the J call TRBJ1-5; TRBD1 matches at 7 bases. Germline V gene data show CDR1 as GTSNPN and CDR2 as SVGIG (reference sequence). The CDR3 contains 13 residues. The CDR3 reads CAWGQEGNKPQHF. The CDR3 bases that were read are TGTGCCTGGGGACAGGAAGGCAATAAGCCC. Using reference TRBV30 and TRBJ1-5 for the parts outside the CDR3, the full variable domain is SQTIHQWPATLVQPVGSPLSLECTVEGTSNPNLYWYRQAAGRGLQLLFYSVGIGQISSEVPQNLSASRPQDRQFILSSKKLLLSDSGFYLCAWGQEGNKPQHFGDGTRLSIL.

This clone was observed at least ten times. The read gets to within 3 residues of the CDR3 end, and the germline J gene fills in the rest. This rearrangement joins TRBV20-1 to TRBJ1-5, with no clear D. CDR1 and CDR2 from the germline V gene are DFQATT and SNEGSKA (reference sequence). The CDR3 extends over 14 amino acids. V was pared by 1 base and J by 9 bases, with 16 bases between. The DNA read from the CDR3 is TGCAGTGCTAGAGTGGGCCTTGCGCAATCGCCC. Translated, it gives CSARVGLAQSP. The whole CDR3 sequence reads CSARVGLAQSPQHF.

This clone was recorded at least ten times. Sequencing ends 3 residues short of the CDR3 end; the germline J gene provides the rest. The chain uses TRBV7-8 and TRBJ1-1; D may be TRBD1 (5 bases). This CDR3 is 15 amino acids long. CDR1 SGHVS and CDR2 FQNEAQ come from the germline V gene. The V end was cut by 2 bases, the J end by 4 bases, with 14 bases between. The DNA read from the CDR3 is TGTGCCAGCAGCTTACGTAGGGGATTGGGCACTGAA. Translated, it gives CASSLRRGLGTE. The whole CDR3 protein is CASSLRRGLGTEAFF.

The sample holds a few counts of this clone. The DNA ends 3 residues before the CDR3 does, and the rest of the CDR3 is filled in from the germline J gene. The gene calls are TRBV19 and TRBJ2-1, with 8 bases aligning to TRBD2. Germline assignment: CDR1 LNHDA and CDR2 SQIVND (reference sequence). This CDR3 is built from 13 residues. The J segment lost 9 bases and the V segment lost 5 bases, leaving 6 bases of the junction unmatched. The sequenced part of the CDR3 DNA is TGTGCCAGTAGTGGGACGGGGGGGCGTGAG. Its translation: CASSGTGGRE. The whole CDR3 protein reads CASSGTGGREQFF.

The chain's CDR3 is CASSYSAYRGGGTQYF. CDR3 DNA, as far as it was read: TGTGCCAGCAGTTACTCAGCTTACAGGGGAGGAGGGACC. This chain joins TRBV6-2 or TRBV6-3 and TRBJ2-5; TRBD1 is a possible D gene (7 bases). The read ends 3 residues early relative to the CDR3; the germline J gene fills the gap. CDR3 length: 16 amino acids. V was trimmed by 0 bases and J by 7 bases, leaving 18 bases between them. The V gene's germline CDR1 is MNHEY and CDR2 SVGEGT.

Concerning this clone itself: The CDR3 goes on 3 residues after the read ends, and that part is filled in from the germline J gene. The rearrangement joins TRBV19 to TRBJ2-1; 7 nucleotides agree with TRBD2. CDR3 length: 15 residues. V dropped 3 bases and J dropped 6; count of bases not matched to a gene: 8. CDR1 and CDR2 from the germline V gene are LNHDA and SQIVND (reference sequence). Incomplete CDR3 DNA: TGTGCCAGTAGTATGGTCGGAGCGGGGATCAATGAG. This sequence encodes CASSMVGAGINE. The full CDR3 protein reads CASSMVGAGINEQFF. The full variable domain, completed using reference TRBV19 and TRBJ2-1, is DGGITQSPKYLFRKEGQNVTLSCEQNLNHDAMYWYRQDPGQGLRLIYYSQIVNDFQKGDIAEGYSVSREKKESFPLTVTSAQKNPTAFYLCASSMVGAGINEQFFGPGTRLTVL.

This clone has just a few counts. The read ends 3 residues early relative to the CDR3; the germline J gene fills the gap. The chain combines TRBV5-4 with TRBJ2-7; D is perhaps TRBD1 (6 bases). The V gene lost 6 bases and the J gene lost 2 bases, with 21 bases spanning the gap. Germline V CDR1 and CDR2: SGHNT, YYREEE (reference sequence). This CDR3 has 16 amino acids. This CDR3 is CASTIVEIRGTYEQYF. The sequenced part of the CDR3 DNA is TGTGCCAGCACCATCGTAGAAATCAGGGGAACCTACGAG.

The sample holds many counts of this clone. The CDR3 extends 3 residues past the end of the read, so its final part is completed from the germline J gene. The gene calls are TRBV5-6 and TRBJ1-1; D may be TRBD1 (5 bases). The germline CDR1 and CDR2 sequences are SGHDT and YYEEEE. The CDR3 is 13 amino acids. The CDR3 protein is CASSLDDAGQAFF. The part of the CDR3 DNA that was read is TGTGCCAGCAGCTTGGATGATGCGGGGCAA.

This clone was detected a few times. The DNA ends 3 residues before the CDR3 does, and the rest of the CDR3 is filled in from the germline J gene. The chain recombines TRBV30 with TRBJ1-1, with D perhaps TRBD1 (5 bases). The CDR3 is 13 residues long. V was clipped by 3 bases and J by 2 bases, with 10 bases between them. CDR1 is GTSNPN and CDR2 is SVGIG in the germline V gene (reference sequence). CDR3 protein: CAWRGRGNTEAFF. The part of the CDR3 DNA that was read is TGTGCCTGGAGGGGAAGGGGTAACACTGAA.

This clone occurred many times. The read ends 3 residues shy of where the CDR3 ends; the end is completed using the germline J gene. This chain joins TRBV7-2 and TRBJ2-5, with 7 bases fitting TRBD1. Unmatched junction bases numbered 6, after V lost 0 bases and J lost 5 bases. Looked up from germline, CDR1 is SGHTA and CDR2 is FQGNSA. The CDR3 has 15 residues. Partial CDR3 DNA: TGTGCCAGCAGCTTAGCAAAGGGGGCAGGGGAGACC. This sequence encodes CASSLAKGAGET. From start to end, the CDR3 is CASSLAKGAGETQYF.

This clone was detected only a few times. The CDR3 end falls 3 residues outside the read, so it is completed with the germline J gene. The genes are TRBV7-8 and TRBJ2-5, with D perhaps TRBD1 (6 bases). This CDR3 is 12 amino acids long. The V gene's germline CDR1 is SGHVS and CDR2 FQNEAQ. Trimming left V 5 bases short and J 5 bases short, with 9 bases between. CDR3 sequence: CASSGTGETQYF. CDR3 DNA, as far as it was read: TGTGCCAGCAGCGGAACAGGGGAGACC.

Partial CDR3 DNA: TGTGCCAGCAGTGCTCAGGGTTGGGAGACC. This translates into CASSAQGWET. The whole CDR3 reads CASSAQGWETQYF. The V call is TRBV6-1, the J call TRBJ2-5, with a tentative D call TRBD1 (5 bases). The sequence runs out 3 residues before the end of the CDR3; the remainder is reconstructed from the germline J gene. V dropped 4 bases and J dropped 5 bases, with 11 bases sitting between them. The CDR3 totals 13 residues. Germline V gives CDR1 MNHNS, CDR2 SASEGT.

As concerns this clone: The read finishes 3 residues shy of the CDR3 end, and the germline J gene is used to complete it. The chain couples TRBV6-1 to TRBJ1-1; D is unclear. V was pared by 3 bases and J by 5 bases, with 10 bases between. CDR1 and CDR2 (germline): MNHNS, SASEGT. The CDR3 loop spans 13 amino acids. Incomplete CDR3 DNA: TGTGCCAGCAGTGACCAACGAACAACTGAA. It codes for CASSDQRTTE. The whole CDR3 region reads CASSDQRTTEAFF.

A remark on this clone: The CDR3 end is not reached by the read, which stops 3 residues before it; the germline J gene fills it in. This sequence joins TRBV19 and TRBJ1-2; the D is unclear. Germline CDR1 reads LNHDA; CDR2 reads SQIVND (reference sequence). Trimming stripped 8 bases from V and 2 bases from J, with 12 bases between. The CDR3 runs to 13 residues. CDR3 protein: CASEPGSNYGYTF. Partial CDR3 DNA: TGTGCCAGTGAGCCGGGGTCGAACTATGGC.

The table lists this clone with a few counts. The CDR3 bases that were read are TGTGCCAGTCAGGGACATCCGGACTACGAG. Its protein is CASQGHPDYE. From start to end, the CDR3 is CASQGHPDYEQYF. The rearrangement links TRBV7-9 to TRBJ2-7; TRBD1 is a possible D gene (6 bases). The observed sequence ends 3 residues before the CDR3 terminus, with the missing tail filled in from the germline J gene. The germline gives CDR1 SEHNR, CDR2 FQNEAQ (reference sequence). CDR3 size: 13 residues. Trimming removed 9 bases from V and 3 bases from J, with 15 bases in between. Combining the CDR3 with reference TRBV7-9 and TRBJ2-7 gives the whole variable domain DTGVSQNPRHKITKRGQNVTFRCDPISEHNRLYWYRQTLGQGPEFLTYFQNEAQLEKSRLLSDRFSAERPKGSFSTLEIQRTEQGDSAMYLCASQGHPDYEQYFGPGTRLTVT.